This T cell receptor beta chain was recovered during a study of vaccination effects on CD4 cells after COVID-19. Study-wide background: Using viral peptide pools, the ViraFEST assay grew out antigen-specific CD4+ T cells prior to sequencing. Points from the study as a whole: Clones of infection and vaccine origin contracted markedly late after vaccination. Few convalescent patients and no early post-infection timepoints were included in the study.

V was pared by 2 bases and J by 4 bases, with 6 bases between. The CDR3 consists of 13 residues. In germline, CDR1 is LGHDT, CDR2 YNNKEL (reference sequence). This clone has more than one count but fewer than ten. Its antigen is still unknown. Upon completion of around 9 days in culture, CD4+ T cells were isolated. Participants each got two BNT162b2 or mRNA-1273 vaccine doses. Researchers swapped half the medium for IL-2 medium on both days 3 and 7. Assay: immunoSEQ multiplex PCR; the TCRdb copy retains only in-frame clones and omits some. This sample yields some 66,000 clones, of which roughly 80% are seen a single time; about 2.4% belongs to the top ten.

Material: CD4+ T cells from PBMCs cultured without peptide, obtained after COVID-19 vaccination. This chain uses TRBV3-1 (or the pseudogene TRBV3-2) with TRBJ1-3; D gene unclear. This TCR derives from a human donor who received a COVID-19 vaccine. CDR3 region: CASSQIYGNTIYF. CDR3 in DNA: TGTGCCAGCAGCCAAATATACGGAAACACCATATATTTT.